This TCR beta chain was retrieved from a study of blood T cell dynamics during melanoma immunotherapy. Study background: First-line therapy was either pembrolizumab or nivolumab with ipilimumab for metastatic melanoma.

With 4 bases removed from V and 1 base from J, the gap between germline ends came to 18 bases. This CDR3 comprises 17 residues. From germline, CDR1 is SGHTS and CDR2 YDEGEE. Repertoires were generated with immunoSEQ multiplex PCR, while TCRdb's copy carries only in-frame clones and drops some. The table has about 6,400 clones, 80% to 90% seen once. The time point is: pre-treatment baseline. Blood was drawn before treatment and at week 3 after checkpoint blockade. The origin of this receptor is a human donor with melanoma. The genes are TRBV5-8 and TRBJ1-5; tentative D call: TRBD1 (5 bases). This specimen was blood, taken from a patient treated with checkpoint blockade. DNA of the CDR3: TGTGCCAGCAGCGGGGGGGTTAATCGGCACAGCAATCAGCCCCAGCATTTT. Amino acids: CASSGGVNRHSNQPQHF.